This T cell receptor beta chain was identified during a study of PD-L1 blockade in urothelial cancer. Study information: Each blood sample yielded a median of around 130,000 T cells.

Comments on this clone: Its antigen is unidentified.

Study-wide results and caveats: At the 3-week point, tumor-associated blood clones expanded more in durable-benefit patients.

Libraries were prepared by immunoSEQ multiplex PCR; TCRdb keeps only in-frame clonotypes and omits some of them. In the table there are about 15,000 clones, about nine tenths of which are singletons. The origin of this receptor is a middle-aged man with urothelial cancer. Sequencing was performed on PBMCs, taken around atezolizumab (anti-PD-L1) treatment.

CDR3 nucleotide sequence: TGTGCCAGCAGTTACTACTCAGGGGGGACTGAAGCTTTCTTT. Its protein product is CASSYYSGGTEAFF. The chain combines TRBV6-5 with TRBJ1-1; 7 bases are shared with TRBD1. Per germline, CDR1 MNHEY and CDR2 SVGAGI. The CDR3 is 14 amino acids. The V and J ends lost 1 base and 5 bases, in that order; junction bases with no gene match: 4.